This TCR beta chain was identified during a study of CD8+ T cells in alopecia areata. The CDR3 totals 16 residues. V shed 6 bases, J shed 7 bases, and the junction held 11 bases outside the gene matches. Germline-derived CDR1 and CDR2 are SGHTA and FQGNSA. This clone was found once. Its matching antigen is unknown. Findings and caveats of the study: Persistence in scalp and blood during tofacitinib was observed for many expanded lesional clones.

The sequencing template was cDNA reverse transcribed from extracted RNA. The repertoire was sequenced with immunoSEQ multiplex PCR; TCRdb's copy has only in-frame clones and lacks some. The table includes fewer than 100,000 clones, 50% to 75% detected once. Stated treatment: oral pan-JAK inhibitor, 5-10 mg twice daily. Investigators sorted PBMCs to obtain both CD4+ and CD8+ T cells. The sequencing used CD8+ T cells sorted from blood, collected at week 4, from a patient treated with tofacitinib. This TCR was recovered from a human donor with alopecia areata. The chain has TRBV7-2 and TRBJ1-6; 8 bases are a match to TRBD1. The CDR3 DNA is TGTGCCAGCAGTCGAACGACAGGGGTTGGGAATTCACCCCTCCACTTT. This sequence encodes CASSRTTGVGNSPLHF.